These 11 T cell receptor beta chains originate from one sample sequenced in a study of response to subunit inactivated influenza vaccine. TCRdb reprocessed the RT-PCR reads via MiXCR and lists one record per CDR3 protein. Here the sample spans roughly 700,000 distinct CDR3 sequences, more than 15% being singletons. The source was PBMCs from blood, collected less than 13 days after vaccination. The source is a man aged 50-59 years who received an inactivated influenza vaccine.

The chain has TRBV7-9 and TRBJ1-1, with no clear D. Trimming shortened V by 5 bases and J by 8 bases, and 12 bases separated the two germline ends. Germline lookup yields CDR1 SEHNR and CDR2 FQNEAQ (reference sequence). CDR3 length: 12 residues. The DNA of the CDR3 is TGTGCCAGCAGCCGTGGCTTCAGGGAAGCTTTCTTT. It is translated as CASSRGFREAFF.

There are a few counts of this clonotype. This CDR3 reads CASSWTERETQYF. The CDR3 nucleotides are TGTGCCAGCAGCTGGACCGAAAGGGAGACCCAGTACTTC. The chain employs TRBV5-5 and TRBJ2-5; D unresolved. Germline V gene data show CDR1 as SGHKS and CDR2 as YYEKEE (reference sequence). Trimming took off 3 bases at V and 5 bases at J, with 11 bases between the two ends. The CDR3 length is 13 residues.

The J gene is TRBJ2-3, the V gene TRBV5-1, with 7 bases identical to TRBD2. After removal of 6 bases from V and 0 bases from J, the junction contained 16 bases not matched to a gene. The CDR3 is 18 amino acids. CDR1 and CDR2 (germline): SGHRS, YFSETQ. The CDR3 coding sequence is TGCGCCAGCACCACCGGCCTCGGGAGGACCGGGAGCACAGATACGCAGTATTTT. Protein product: CASTTGLGRTGSTDTQYF.

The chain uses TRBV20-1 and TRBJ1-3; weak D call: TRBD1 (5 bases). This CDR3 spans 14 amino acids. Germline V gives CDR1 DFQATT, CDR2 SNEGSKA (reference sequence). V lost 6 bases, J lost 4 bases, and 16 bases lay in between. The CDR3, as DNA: TGCAGTGCCCAGAGGTCAGGGTCGGGAAACACCATATATTTT. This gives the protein CSAQRSGSGNTIYF.

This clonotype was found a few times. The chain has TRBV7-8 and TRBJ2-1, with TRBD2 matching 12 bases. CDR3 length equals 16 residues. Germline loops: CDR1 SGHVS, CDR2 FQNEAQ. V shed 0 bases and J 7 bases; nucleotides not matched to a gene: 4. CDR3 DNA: TGTGCCAGCAGCTTAGCCGGACTAGCGGGGATAAATGAGCAGTTCTTC. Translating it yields CASSLAGLAGINEQFF.

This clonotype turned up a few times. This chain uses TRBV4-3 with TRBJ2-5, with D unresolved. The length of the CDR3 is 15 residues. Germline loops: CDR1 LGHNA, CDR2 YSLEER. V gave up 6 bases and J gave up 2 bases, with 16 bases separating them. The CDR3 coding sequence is TGCGCCAGCAGTCGTACCTACCGGAGTCAAGAGACCCAGTACTTC. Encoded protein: CASSRTYRSQETQYF.

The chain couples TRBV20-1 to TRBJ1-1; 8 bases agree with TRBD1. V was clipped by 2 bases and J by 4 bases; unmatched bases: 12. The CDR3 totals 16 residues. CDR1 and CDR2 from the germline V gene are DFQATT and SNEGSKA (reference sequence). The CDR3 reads CSARLRMQGAVTEAFF. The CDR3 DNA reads TGCAGTGCTAGACTCCGCATGCAGGGGGCTGTCACTGAAGCTTTCTTT.

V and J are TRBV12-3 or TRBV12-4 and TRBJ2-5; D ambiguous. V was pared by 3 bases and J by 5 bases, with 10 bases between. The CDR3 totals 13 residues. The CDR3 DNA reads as TGTGCCAGCAGTTTCTCGTCACTGGAGACCCAGTACTTC. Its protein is CASSFSSLETQYF.

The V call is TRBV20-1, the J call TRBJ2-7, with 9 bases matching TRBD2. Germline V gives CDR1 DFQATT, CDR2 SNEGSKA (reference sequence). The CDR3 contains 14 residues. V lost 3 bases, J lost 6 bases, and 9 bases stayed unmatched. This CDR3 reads CSASKSSGTSEQYF. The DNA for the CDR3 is TGCAGTGCTAGTAAGTCTAGCGGGACCTCCGAGCAGTACTTC.

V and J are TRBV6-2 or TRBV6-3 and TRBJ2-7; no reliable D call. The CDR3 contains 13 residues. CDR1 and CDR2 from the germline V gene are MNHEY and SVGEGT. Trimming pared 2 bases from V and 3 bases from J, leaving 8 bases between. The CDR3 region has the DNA TGTGCCAGCAGTTACGTTCAAAACTACGAGCAGTACTTC. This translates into CASSYVQNYEQYF.

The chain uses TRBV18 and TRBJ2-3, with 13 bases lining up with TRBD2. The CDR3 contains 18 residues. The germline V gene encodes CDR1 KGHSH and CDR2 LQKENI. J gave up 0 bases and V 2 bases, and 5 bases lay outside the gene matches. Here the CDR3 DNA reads TGTGCCAGCTCACCAAGGACTAGCGGGAGTCCTAGCACAGATACGCAGTATTTT. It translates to CASSPRTSGSPSTDTQYF. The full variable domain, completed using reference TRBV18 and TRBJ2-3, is NAGVMQNPRHLVRRRGQEARLRCSPMKGHSHVYWYRQLPEEGLKFMVYLQKENIIDESGMPKERFSAEFPKEGPSILRIQQVVRGDSAAYFCASSPRTSGSPSTDTQYFGPGTRLTVL.